These 12 T cell receptor beta chains were all obtained from the same sample, sequenced in a study of CD8 T cells in ankylosing spondylitis. Broader study findings: Seven to nine highly homologous variants formed a TCR beta motif that appeared characteristic of ankylosing spondylitis blood.

No antigen is known for these receptors. In TCRdb, the 5' RACE reads were re-called with MiXCR into one record per CDR3 protein. The sample yields some 800,000 distinct CDR3 sequences, 12% seen once. Source material: blood, either unsorted or a sorted T cell fraction (not recorded which). These receptors originate from a male donor with ankylosing spondylitis.

In this sample, this clonotype turned up a few times. The CDR3 region is CSASGVAGVRGDTQYF. DNA of the CDR3: TGCAGTGCTAGCGGGGTAGCGGGGGTTCGTGGAGATACGCAGTATTTT. V is TRBV20-1 and J is TRBJ2-3, with TRBD2 matching over 9 bases. The CDR3 consists of 16 residues. From germline, CDR1 is DFQATT and CDR2 SNEGSKA (reference sequence). The ends lost 3 bases at V and 5 bases at J; junction bases unmatched: 12.

The rearrangement joins TRBV5-1 to TRBJ2-2; 7 positions match TRBD1. Germline V CDR1 and CDR2: SGHRS, YFSETQ. Losses at the gene ends were 4 bases for V and 9 bases for J; bases not matched to a gene: 3. This CDR3 is built from 12 residues. CDR3 coding DNA: TGCGCCAGCAGCCCCAGGGGGAGGGAGCTGTTTTTT. This sequence encodes CASSPRGRELFF.

The chain recombines TRBV20-1 with TRBJ2-1; 11 bases match TRBD2. Germline assignment: CDR1 DFQATT and CDR2 SNEGSKA (reference sequence). The CDR3 runs 14 residues. V shed 6 bases and J 8 bases; nucleotides not matched to a gene: 9. CDR3: CSAQKTSGMYEQFF. In nucleotides, the CDR3 is TGCAGTGCCCAGAAGACTAGCGGGATGTATGAGCAGTTCTTC.

This clonotype has only a few counts. The chain uses TRBV6-5 and TRBJ2-7; 7 nucleotides agree with TRBD2. CDR1 is MNHEY and CDR2 is SVGAGI in the germline V gene. The CDR3 contains 15 residues. V was pared by 2 bases and J by 2 bases, with 6 bases of the junction left unmatched. The CDR3 bases are TGTGCCAGCAGTTACGGCCGACGGGGGGCCTACGAGCAGTACTTC. This codes for CASSYGRRGAYEQYF.

This clonotype has a handful of counts. The chain joins TRBV6-5 to TRBJ2-7; D gene uncertain. The length of the CDR3 is 15 residues. Germline-derived CDR1 and CDR2 are MNHEY and SVGAGI. Trimming left V 0 bases short and J 2 bases short, with 11 bases between. CDR3 nucleotide sequence: TGTGCCAGCAGTTACTCCTCTGCCTACGCCTACGAGCAGTACTTC. It is translated as CASSYSSAYAYEQYF.

This clonotype was picked up many times. The V and J genes are TRBV20-1 and TRBJ2-1; 8 bases agree with TRBD1. CDR3 length: 16 residues. V lost 1 base and J lost 4; bases outside the gene matches: 9. Per the germline V gene, CDR1 is DFQATT and CDR2 is SNEGSKA (reference sequence). CDR3 in DNA: TGCAGTGCTAGAGGCACAGGGGGAGACGGGTACAATGAGCAGTTCTTC. Encoded protein: CSARGTGGDGYNEQFF.

The table lists this clonotype with many counts. The chain employs TRBV29-1 and TRBJ2-7; 8 bases match TRBD2. Trimming cost V 5 bases and J 4 bases; bases outside gene matches: 4. The CDR3 runs 12 residues. The V gene's germline CDR1 is SQVTM and CDR2 ANQGSEA. In nucleotides, the CDR3 is TGCAGCGTTCGCACTAGCGGTTACGAGCAGTACTTC. Protein product: CSVRTSGYEQYF.

The chain has TRBV7-2 and TRBJ2-1; D tentatively reads TRBD1 or TRBD2 (5 bases each). Trimming removed 5 bases from V and 2 bases from J, with 13 bases in between. Germline V gene data show CDR1 as SGHTA and CDR2 as FQGNSA. The CDR3 is 15 residues long. The CDR3, as DNA: TGTGCCAGCAGCACTACCGGGACGACCTACAATGAGCAGTTCTTC. Translation gives CASSTTGTTYNEQFF.

This chain uses TRBV5-1 with TRBJ2-2; 7 bases are a match to TRBD2. CDR3 size: 17 residues. CDR1 is SGHRS and CDR2 is YFSETQ in the germline V gene. The V gene end was trimmed by 4 bases and the J gene end by 7 bases; junction bases not matched to a gene: 16. In DNA form, the CDR3 reads TGCGCCAGCAGCACCCCCTCGGGGGGAACCGTGGGCGGGGAGCTGTTTTTT. Its protein is CASSTPSGGTVGGELFF.

The chain carries TRBV18 and TRBJ2-3; TRBD2 matches at 9 bases. The V segment lost 0 bases and the J segment 0 bases; nucleotides outside the gene matches: 1. Germline assignment: CDR1 KGHSH and CDR2 LQKENI. The CDR3 covers 16 residues. The CDR3 region is CASSPPLAGSTDTQYF. CDR3 coding DNA: TGTGCCAGCTCACCACCGCTAGCGGGGAGCACAGATACGCAGTATTTT.

The sample holds many counts of this clonotype. The chain uses TRBV12-3 or TRBV12-4 and TRBJ2-1; 8 nucleotides match TRBD1. This CDR3 region has 17 residues. J was trimmed by 2 bases and V by 3 bases; bases with no gene match: 9. CDR3 loop: CASSLRMGTGTYNEQFF. The CDR3, as DNA: TGTGCCAGCAGTTTGAGGATGGGGACAGGAACCTACAATGAGCAGTTCTTC.

The genes are TRBV15 and TRBJ1-2; 7 positions agree with TRBD1. V lost 5 bases to trimming and J lost 5 bases; unmatched junction nucleotides: 11. This CDR3 region has 15 residues. Germline values: CDR1 LNHNV, CDR2 YYDKDF (reference sequence). The CDR3 DNA follows: TGTGCCACCAGCCCCCGACAGGGTTACGGGTATGGCTACACCTTC. Encoded protein: CATSPRQGYGYGYTF.